Following are 27 T cell receptor beta chains from one sample sequenced in a study of cytomegalovirus exposure and HLA in healthy donors. Method: immunoSEQ multiplex PCR; TCRdb's copy keeps in-frame clones and lacks some. Of 95,000 to 150,000 clones detected, around 90% appear once; the ten largest clones hold 2% to 2.5%. Input material: PBMCs. The origin of the receptors is a woman between 18 and 29 years old in good health and CMV-seronegative.

DNA of the CDR3: TGTGCCAGCAGATCGGAGAGCAAGGTAGAGACCCAGTACTTC. As protein: CASRSESKVETQYF. The chain uses TRBV28 and TRBJ2-5; D is undetermined. With 6 bases removed from V and 4 bases from J, the gap between germline ends came to 15 bases. The CDR3 runs 14 residues. The germline CDR1 and CDR2 sequences are MDHEN and SYDVKM. The full variable domain, rest sourced from reference TRBV28 and TRBJ2-5, is DVKVTQSSRYLVKRTGEKVFLECVQDMDHENMFWYRQDPGLGLRLIYFSYDVKMKEKGDIPEGYSVSREKKERFSLILESASTNQTSMYLCASRSESKVETQYFGPGTRLLVL.

As to this clone: The junction and the germline gene differ at one end; a read error may be behind it. The chain recombines TRBV5-4 with TRBJ2-3; 9 positions match TRBD1. The CDR3 length is 11 residues. Germline CDR1 reads SGHNT; CDR2 reads YYREEE (reference sequence). CDR3 DNA: TGTGCCAGCAGCCCCGGGACAGGGTGGCATTTT. Protein: CASSPGTGWHF.

The V gene is TRBV5-1, the J gene TRBJ2-7; D gene uncertain. V shed 0 bases and J shed 4 bases, with 8 bases lying between them. The germline V gene has CDR1 SGHRS and CDR2 YFSETQ. The CDR3 totals 13 residues. This CDR3 reads CASSLARSYEQYF. The CDR3 bases are TGCGCCAGCAGCTTGGCCCGGAGTTACGAGCAGTACTTC.

The gene calls are TRBV6-1 and TRBJ1-3; 10 bases line up with TRBD1. The germline V gene has CDR1 MNHNS and CDR2 SASEGT. The ends lost 6 bases at V and 0 bases at J; junction bases unmatched: 2. The CDR3 totals 15 residues. In DNA form, the CDR3 reads TGTGCCAGCAGCGGACAGGGGGGCTCTGGAAACACCATATATTTT. Translation gives CASSGQGGSGNTIYF.

In nucleotides, the CDR3 is TGTGCCAGCAGCCAAGTCGAACAGGGTGGGGGCTCCTACAATGAGCAGTTCTTC. Amino acids: CASSQVEQGGGSYNEQFF. The chain couples TRBV4-2 to TRBJ2-1; a weak D match, TRBD1 (6 bases). This CDR3 has 18 amino acids. The ends were cut back, 1 base at V and 0 bases at J, with 16 bases in the middle. In germline, CDR1 is LGHNA, CDR2 YNFKEQ.

The rearrangement links TRBV9 to TRBJ2-3; D is possibly TRBD1 (6 bases). Between the trimmed V and J ends, which lost 3 bases and 4 bases, there was a span of 9 bases. The CDR3 contains 13 residues. Germline values: CDR1 SGDLS, CDR2 YYNGEE. CDR3: CASSDTGSDTQYF. Here the CDR3 DNA reads TGTGCCAGCAGCGATACAGGGTCAGATACGCAGTATTTT.

The chain uses TRBV5-4 and TRBJ1-2; no firm D call. The CDR3 is 12 amino acids. The ends were cut back, 3 bases at V and 8 bases at J, with 11 bases in the middle. Germline-derived CDR1 and CDR2 are SGHNT and YYREEE (reference sequence). CDR3 loop: CASSSSTSGYTF. DNA of the CDR3: TGTGCCAGCAGCTCATCGACAAGCGGCTACACCTTC.

This chain uses TRBV7-8 with TRBJ2-5; 12 nucleotides match TRBD1. Germline CDR1 reads SGHVS; CDR2 reads FQNEAQ. V shed 6 bases and J 2 bases; nucleotides not matched to a gene: 7. This CDR3 has 16 amino acids. The CDR3 sequence: CASSFRDRGLQETQYF. In DNA, the CDR3 is TGTGCCAGCAGTTTCCGGGACAGGGGGCTTCAAGAGACCCAGTACTTC.

The chain uses TRBV5-1 and TRBJ2-2; TRBD1 might be the D (6 bases). The V and J ends lost 0 bases and 4 bases respectively, with 13 bases between them. This CDR3 comprises 16 residues. The germline gives CDR1 SGHRS, CDR2 YFSETQ. This chain's CDR3 is CASSLEGGPTTGELFF. CDR3 coding DNA: TGCGCCAGCAGCTTGGAAGGGGGACCTACCACCGGGGAGCTGTTTTTT.

V usage is TRBV13 and J usage is TRBJ1-1; no clear D. The V end lost 5 bases, the J end lost 0 bases, and 10 bases lay between the germline ends. Germline loops: CDR1 PRHDT, CDR2 FYEKMQ (reference sequence). CDR3 length: 14 amino acids. The CDR3 sequence: CASSPGLLNTEAFF. As DNA, the CDR3 is TGTGCCAGCAGCCCAGGACTTCTGAACACTGAAGCTTTCTTT.

V gene TRBV28 combines with J gene TRBJ2-7; possibly TRBD2 for D (5 bases). This CDR3 contains 12 residues. Looked up from germline, CDR1 is MDHEN and CDR2 is SYDVKM. V lost 1 base and J 7 bases, leaving 8 bases between the germline ends. The CDR3 region is CASSLSTGEQYF. CDR3 in DNA: TGTGCCAGCAGTTTATCTACGGGGGAGCAGTACTTC.

This chain joins TRBV5-1 and TRBJ2-7; TRBD1 matches 7 bases. Germline V CDR1 and CDR2: SGHRS, YFSETQ. Trimming took 0 bases from V and 3 from J; bases not matched to a gene: 6. The CDR3 consists of 15 residues. The CDR3 region has the DNA TGCGCCAGCAGCTTGGACAGGGGAAACAGCTACGAGCAGTACTTC. It is translated as CASSLDRGNSYEQYF.

V and J are TRBV7-9 and TRBJ2-1, with a possible D match to TRBD1 (6 bases). From germline, CDR1 is SEHNR and CDR2 FQNEAQ (reference sequence). The CDR3 has 14 residues. The V end was cut by 4 bases, the J end by 5 bases, with 12 bases between. The CDR3 loop reads CASSSQGRDNEQFF. The DNA of the CDR3 is TGTGCCAGCAGCTCACAGGGACGTGACAATGAGCAGTTCTTC.

V and J are TRBV29-1 and TRBJ2-2, with TRBD2 matching over 10 bases. The germline V gene encodes CDR1 SQVTM and CDR2 ANQGSEA. This CDR3 comprises 18 residues. V dropped 6 bases and J dropped 3; count of bases not matched to a gene: 16. The CDR3 DNA is TGCAGCGTGGCTCAGGACAGAGTACTAGCGGGGTACACCGGGGAGCTGTTTTTT. Amino acid sequence: CSVAQDRVLAGYTGELFF.

This chain joins TRBV5-1 and TRBJ2-2, with 9 bases fitting TRBD2. This CDR3 comprises 15 residues. Germline CDR1 is SGHRS and CDR2 is YFSETQ. Trimming took 5 bases from V and 5 from J; bases not matched to a gene: 7. CDR3 region: CASRARLAETGELFF. DNA for the CDR3: TGCGCCAGCAGGGCTCGACTAGCGGAGACCGGGGAGCTGTTTTTT.

The chain has TRBV10-3 and TRBJ1-1; unclear D gene. V gave up 8 bases and J gave up 0 bases, with 4 bases separating them. Germline loops: CDR1 ENHRY, CDR2 SYGVKD. The CDR3 runs to 11 residues. The CDR3 protein is CAIPVNTEAFF. In nucleotides, the CDR3 is TGTGCCATCCCGGTGAACACTGAAGCTTTCTTT.

The chain has TRBV2 and TRBJ2-7, with 15 bases fitting TRBD2. In germline, CDR1 is SNHLY, CDR2 FYNNEI. After removal of 6 bases from V and 3 bases from J, the junction contained 6 bases not matched to a gene. The CDR3 sequence is 16 residues long. The CDR3 region is CASREPGLAGGYEQYF. The CDR3 nucleotides are TGTGCCAGCAGAGAACCGGGACTAGCGGGAGGCTACGAGCAGTACTTC.

This chain joins TRBV4-2 and TRBJ2-2; a possible D gene is TRBD1 (7 bases). Trimming took off 4 bases at V and 5 bases at J, with 20 bases between the two ends. Germline V lookup: CDR1 LGHNA, CDR2 YNFKEQ. This CDR3 comprises 17 residues. The CDR3 spells CASSPSPGGTGTGELFF. Here the CDR3 DNA reads TGTGCCAGCAGCCCCTCCCCAGGGGGGACGGGAACCGGGGAGCTGTTTTTT.

V and J are TRBV30 and TRBJ1-2; TRBD1 is a possible D gene (5 bases). Germline-derived CDR1 and CDR2 are GTSNPN and SVGIG (reference sequence). This CDR3 contains 13 residues. Trimming took 2 bases from V and 6 from J, leaving 13 bases between them. CDR3: CAWSFTGPHGYTF. For the CDR3, the DNA is TGTGCCTGGAGTTTCACAGGTCCCCATGGCTACACCTTC.

The V call is TRBV21-1, the J call TRBJ1-5; TRBD1, the table's D call, lacks a check against the DNA. TRBV21-1 is given as a pseudogene. The CDR3 covers 15 residues. The CDR3 sequence: CASSRGQELNQPQHF. In nucleotides, the CDR3 is TGTGCCAGCAGCAGGGGACAGGAGCTCAATCAGCCCCAGCATTTT.

V gene TRBV11-2 combines with J gene TRBJ2-7, with D possibly being TRBD1 (8 bases). CDR3 size: 13 residues. Germline assignment: CDR1 SGHAT and CDR2 FQNNGV. Between the trimmed V and J ends, which lost 5 bases and 10 bases, there was a span of 18 bases. Here the CDR3 reads CASSTQGGAIQYF. The DNA of the CDR3 is TGTGCCAGCAGCACACAGGGGGGGGCTATACAGTACTTC.

The chain is built from TRBV7-9 and TRBJ2-7, with TRBD1 identical over 12 bases. Germline assignment: CDR1 SEHNR and CDR2 FQNEAQ (reference sequence). Unmatched junction bases numbered 4, after V lost 5 bases and J lost 2 bases. This CDR3 has 15 residues. The CDR3: CASSAGTGGPYEQYF. As DNA, the CDR3 is TGTGCCAGCAGCGCAGGGACAGGGGGCCCCTACGAGCAGTACTTC. The full variable domain, rest sourced from reference TRBV7-9 and TRBJ2-7, is DTGVSQNPRHKITKRGQNVTFRCDPISEHNRLYWYRQTLGQGPEFLTYFQNEAQLEKSRLLSDRFSAERPKGSFSTLEIQRTEQGDSAMYLCASSAGTGGPYEQYFGPGTRLTVT.

Concerning this clone: This CDR3 is also generated by other DNA sequences in the sample. V is TRBV6-5 and J is TRBJ2-5; tentatively, D is TRBD1 (5 bases). This CDR3 comprises 13 residues. V was shortened by 2 bases and J by 2 bases, with 6 bases between the two germline ends. Per germline, CDR1 MNHEY and CDR2 SVGAGI. CDR3 protein: CASSYQGQETQYF. In DNA, the CDR3 is TGTGCCAGCAGTTACCAGGGTCAAGAGACCCAGTACTTC.

This sequence joins TRBV10-3 and TRBJ1-4, with D perhaps matching TRBD1 (5 bases). The CDR3 totals 14 residues. V lost 2 bases to trimming and J lost 1 base, with 5 bases between them. Looked up from germline, CDR1 is ENHRY and CDR2 is SYGVKD. CDR3: CAISEQGTNEKLFF. In DNA, the CDR3 is TGTGCCATCAGTGAGCAGGGAACTAATGAAAAACTGTTTTTT.

J is TRBJ1-1 and V is TRBV19; D might be TRBD1 (5 bases). The V end was cut by 7 bases, the J end by 1 base, with 13 bases between. The germline gives CDR1 LNHDA, CDR2 SQIVND (reference sequence). The CDR3 is 14 amino acids. CDR3 sequence reads: CASTPTATNTEAFF. The CDR3 nucleotides are TGTGCCAGTACCCCGACAGCTACGAACACTGAAGCTTTCTTT.

The rearrangement links TRBV28 to TRBJ2-5; D is possibly TRBD1 (6 bases). V was cut by 6 bases and J by 5 bases, with 13 bases left in between. This CDR3 comprises 13 residues. Per the germline V gene, CDR1 is MDHEN and CDR2 is SYDVKM. Here the CDR3 DNA reads TGTGCCAGCAGGTACAGGGTTGGGGAGACCCAGTACTTC. It yields the protein CASRYRVGETQYF.

The chain is built from TRBV2 and TRBJ2-1, with TRBD2 matching 7 bases. The CDR3 has 13 residues. J lost 13 bases, V lost 4 bases, and 10 bases had no gene match. Germline values: CDR1 SNHLY, CDR2 FYNNEI. The CDR3 protein is CASSVPGLRSQFF. Here the CDR3 DNA reads TGTGCCAGCAGTGTCCCGGGACTACGTTCCCAGTTCTTC.